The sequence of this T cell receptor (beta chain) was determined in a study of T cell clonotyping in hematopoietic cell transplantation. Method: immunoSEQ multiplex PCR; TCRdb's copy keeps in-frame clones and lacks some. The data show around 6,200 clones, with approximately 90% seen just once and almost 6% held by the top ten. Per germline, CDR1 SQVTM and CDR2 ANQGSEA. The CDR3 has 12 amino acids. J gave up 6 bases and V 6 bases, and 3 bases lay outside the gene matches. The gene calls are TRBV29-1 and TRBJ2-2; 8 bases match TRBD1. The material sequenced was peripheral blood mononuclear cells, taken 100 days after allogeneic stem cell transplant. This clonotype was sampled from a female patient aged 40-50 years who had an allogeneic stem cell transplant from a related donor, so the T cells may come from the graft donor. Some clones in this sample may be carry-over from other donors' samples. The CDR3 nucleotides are TGCAGCGTACGGACAGGGCCCGGGGAGCTGTTTTTT. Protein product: CSVRTGPGELFF.